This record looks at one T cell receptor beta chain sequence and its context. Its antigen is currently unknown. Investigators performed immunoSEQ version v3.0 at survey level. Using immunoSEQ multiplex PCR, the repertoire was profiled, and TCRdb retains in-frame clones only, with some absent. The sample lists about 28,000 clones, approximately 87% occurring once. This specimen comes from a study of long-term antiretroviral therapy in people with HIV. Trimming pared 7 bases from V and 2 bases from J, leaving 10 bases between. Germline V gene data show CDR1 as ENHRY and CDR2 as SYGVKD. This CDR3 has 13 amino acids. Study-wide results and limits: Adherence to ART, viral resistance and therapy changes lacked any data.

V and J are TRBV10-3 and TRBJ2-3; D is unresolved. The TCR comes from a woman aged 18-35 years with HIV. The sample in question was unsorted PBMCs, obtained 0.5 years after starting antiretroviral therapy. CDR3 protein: CAIKNENTDTQYF. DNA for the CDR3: TGTGCCATCAAAAACGAGAACACAGATACGCAGTATTTT.